A selection of T cell receptor beta chains follows, all from one sample in a study of OX40 agonist ivuxolimab in advanced cancers. This table comes from immunoSEQ multiplex PCR, and its TCRdb copy is limited to in-frame clones, with some not included. This table holds about 130,000 clones, 90% found once. The sample in question was CD4+ or CD8+ T cells sorted from blood, obtained in a trial of the OX40 agonist ivuxolimab. The receptor source for this set is an adult with an advanced solid tumor such as melanoma, head and neck, liver or kidney cancer. Each CDR3 is given with its conserved first and last residue. The D gene is left open where the match is weak. For some rows the clone size is stated as once, few or many, or as a class when expanded; others skip it.

>TRBJ2-1|-|TRBV2|-
CASSEGQYSYNEQFF
TGTGCCAGCAGTGAAGGACAGTACTCCTACAATGAGCAGTTCTTC
>TRBJ1-2|TRBD1|TRBV4-2|-
CASSQEGGTGPYGYTF
TGTGCCAGCAGCCAAGAGGGGGGGACAGGGCCCTATGGCTACACCTTC
>TRBJ2-7|-|TRBV28|-
CAATGAYEQYF
TGTGCCGCCACCGGGGCCTACGAGCAGTACTTC
>TRBJ2-7|TRBD2|TRBV5-1|-
CASSLGLAVTYEQYF
TGCGCCAGCAGCCTAGGACTAGCGGTAACCTACGAGCAGTACTTC
>TRBJ2-3|-|TRBV27|-
CASSFSDLGAWNTQYF
TGTGCCAGCAGTTTTAGCGATTTGGGGGCATGGAATACGCAGTATTTT
>TRBJ1-1|-|TRBV5-4|-
CASSLDQTRTEAFF
TGTGCCAGCAGCTTGGATCAAACGAGGACTGAAGCTTTCTTT
>TRBJ1-5|-|TRBV6-1|-
CASSGRWSNQPQHF
TGTGCCAGCAGCGGACGGTGGAGCAATCAGCCCCAGCATTTT
>TRBJ1-4|-|TRBV9|-
CASSVGLVPNEKLFF
TGTGCCAGCAGCGTAGGTCTGGTCCCTAATGAAAAACTGTTTTTT
>TRBJ1-5|-|TRBV19|-
CASLGPAQEPQHF
TGTGCCAGCTTGGGGCCGGCCCAGGAGCCCCAGCATTTT
>TRBJ2-7|-|TRBV30|-
CASARGPGHEQYF
TGTGCCTCTGCCAGGGGCCCAGGGCACGAGCAGTACTTC
>TRBJ2-1|-|TRBV28|-
CASSSGPNNEQFF
TGTGCCAGCAGCTCGGGACCGAACAATGAGCAGTTCTTC
>TRBJ2-5|TRBD2|TRBV7-7|-
CASSLSAGGPSGETQYF
TGTGCTAGCAGCTTATCCGCGGGAGGTCCCTCTGGGGAGACCCAGTACTTC
>TRBJ1-2|-|TRBV1|-
CTSSQGPGPYYGYTF
TGCACCAGCAGCCAAGGACCGGGACCGTACTATGGCTACACCTTC
>TRBJ1-3|TRBD1|TRBV5-1|-
CASTTGGAEGNTIYF
TGCGCCAGCACGACAGGGGGCGCGGAGGGAAACACCATATATTTT
>TRBJ1-5|-|TRBV19|-
CASTESLGNQPQHF
TGTGCCAGTACTGAGAGTCTGGGCAATCAGCCCCAGCATTTT
>TRBJ2-1|-|TRBV27|-
CASTLADLGNEQFF
TGTGCCAGCACCTTAGCGGACTTAGGCAATGAGCAGTTCTTC
>TRBJ2-3|-|TRBV28|-
CASSLGGGSTDTQYF
TGTGCCAGCAGTTTGGGGGGAGGCAGCACAGATACGCAGTATTTT
>TRBJ2-1|-|TRBV7-2|once
CASSLQQGYNEQFF
TGTGCCAGCAGCCTTCAACAGGGTTACAATGAGCAGTTCTTC
>TRBJ1-3|-|TRBV7-9|-
CASSLVYGHSGNTIYF
TGTGCCAGCAGCTTAGTATACGGACACTCTGGAAACACCATATATTTT
>TRBJ2-7|TRBD2|TRBV19|-
CASSIKLAGLTYEQYF
TGTGCCAGTAGTATTAAACTAGCGGGACTTACCTACGAGCAGTACTTC
>TRBJ2-1|TRBD2|TRBV7-3|-
CASSRTSGSYNEQFF
TGTGCCAGCAGCAGAACTAGCGGGAGCTACAATGAGCAGTTCTTC
>TRBJ2-1|-|TRBV5-1|-
CASSLEGVLYNEQFF
TGCGCCAGCAGCTTGGAGGGAGTTCTTTACAATGAGCAGTTCTTC
>TRBJ1-1|-|TRBV9|-
CASTRLGGATEAFF
TGTGCCAGCACCCGCCTGGGCGGGGCCACTGAAGCTTTCTTT
>TRBJ2-7|-|TRBV28|-
CASSAKGRWTYEQYF
TGTGCCAGCAGTGCCAAGGGGCGCTGGACCTACGAGCAGTACTTC
>TRBJ2-5|-|TRBV5-4|-
CASRFDIEEQYF
TGTGCCAGCAGGTTCGACATCGAGGAGCAGTACTTC
>TRBJ1-3|-|TRBV27|-
CASSLSNGAGNTIYF
TGTGCCAGCAGTTTATCGAACGGGGCTGGAAACACCATATATTTT
>TRBJ1-2|TRBD1|TRBV7-3|-
CASSEQDRGGYGYTF
TGTGCCAGCAGCGAACAGGACAGGGGGGGCTATGGCTACACCTTC
>TRBJ2-7|-|TRBV19|-
CASSAYQGRDEQYF
TGTGCCAGTAGTGCCTATCAGGGGAGGGACGAGCAGTACTTC
>TRBJ2-7|-|TRBV27|-
CASSYAGGVGSYEQYF
TGTGCCAGCAGTTATGCCGGAGGGGTGGGCTCCTACGAGCAGTACTTC
>TRBJ1-2|-|TRBV2|-
CASSEIRYGYTF
TGTGCCAGCAGTGAGATTCGCTATGGCTACACCTTC
>TRBJ2-1|TRBD2|TRBV20-1|-
CSAMSGRVNFF
TGCAGTGCCATGAGTGGGAGGGTTAACTTCTTC
>TRBJ2-7|-|TRBV18|-
CASSPGVNYEQYF
TGTGCCAGCTCCCCAGGGGTAAACTACGAGCAGTACTTC
>TRBJ1-2|-|TRBV28|-
CASSLGGGSARYGYTF
TGTGCCAGCAGTTTAGGCGGGGGATCCGCCCGCTATGGCTACACCTTC
>TRBJ1-4|-|TRBV15|-
CATSGVYGGGKLFF
TGTGCCACCAGCGGCGTTTACGGTGGTGGAAAACTGTTTTTT
>TRBJ2-7|TRBD1|TRBV5-5|-
CASSLGPGGLYEQYF
TGTGCCAGCAGCTTGGGGCCAGGGGGCTTATACGAGCAGTACTTC
>TRBJ2-1|-|TRBV11-3|-
CASSLAQGWGEQFF
TGTGCCAGCAGCTTAGCGCAGGGCTGGGGTGAGCAGTTCTTC
>TRBJ2-3|-|TRBV2|-
CASRADYTDTQYF
TGTGCCAGCAGGGCGGACTACACAGATACGCAGTATTTT
>TRBJ2-7|-|TRBV7-9|-
CASRAASAGSYEQYF
TGTGCCAGCAGAGCCGCCAGCGCGGGGTCCTACGAGCAGTACTTC
>TRBJ2-6|-|TRBV5-1|-
CASSLATDRLGANVLTF
TGCGCCAGCAGCTTGGCCACAGACAGGCTCGGGGCCAACGTCCTGACTTTC
>TRBJ1-1|-|TRBV7-9|-
CASSLYGQTEAFF
TGTGCCAGCAGCTTATATGGACAGACTGAAGCTTTCTTT
>TRBJ2-2|TRBD2|TRBV18|-
CASSPSPSGTNTGELFF
TGTGCCAGCTCACCAAGTCCTAGCGGGACGAACACCGGGGAGCTGTTTTTT
>TRBJ2-2|TRBD1|TRBV19|-
CASSRTGLGLNTGELFF
TGTGCCAGTAGTCGGACAGGGCTCGGCTTGAACACCGGGGAGCTGTTTTTT
>TRBJ1-2|TRBD1|TRBV28|-
CASTGDRVAYGYTF
TGTGCCAGCACTGGGGACAGGGTCGCCTATGGCTACACCTTC
>TRBJ2-1|TRBD2|TRBV6-6|-
CASSRTGTSGSLEQFF
TGTGCCAGCAGCCGAACCGGGACTAGCGGGAGTTTAGAGCAGTTCTTC
>TRBJ2-1|-|TRBV4-3|-
CASSQGRTSNEQFF
TGCGCCAGCAGCCAAGGGCGGACTTCCAATGAGCAGTTCTTC
>TRBJ1-2|-|TRBV10-3|-
CAISERGGADVRDGYTF
TGTGCCATCAGTGAGAGGGGGGGCGCCGATGTTAGAGACGGCTACACCTTC
>TRBJ2-7|-|TRBV6-6|-
CASSSYPGALAYEQYF
TGTGCCAGCAGTTCCTATCCAGGGGCGCTTGCCTACGAGCAGTACTTC
>TRBJ2-7|TRBD2|TRBV5-4|-
CASSPGLAIYEQYF
TGTGCCAGCAGCCCGGGACTAGCGATATACGAGCAGTACTTC
>TRBJ1-1|-|TRBV7-9|once
CASSSRGGSTTEAFF
TGTGCCAGCAGCAGTCGTGGAGGGTCGACCACTGAAGCTTTCTTT